This TCR beta chain was recorded in a study of OX40 agonist ivuxolimab in advanced cancers. Background on the study: The mean age was approximately 60 years, ranging from about 20 to 85, with approximately 85% of participants male. Eligibility admitted prior anti-PD-1, anti-PD-L1 or anti-CTLA-4 therapy; roughly 39% had some.

Germline CDR1 and CDR2: SGHRS and YFSETQ. The V and J ends lost 3 bases and 0 bases, in that order; junction bases with no gene match: 5. CDR3 length: 15 residues. Method: immunoSEQ multiplex PCR; TCRdb's copy keeps in-frame clones and lacks some. The sample yields about 31,000 clones, around 87% seen once. This rearrangement joins TRBV5-1 to TRBJ1-1; 7 bases are shared with TRBD1. The clonotype comes from an adult with an advanced solid tumor such as melanoma, head and neck, liver or kidney cancer. Source: CD4+ or CD8+ T cells sorted from blood, taken in a trial of the OX40 agonist ivuxolimab. The CDR3 sequence: CASSYGTDMNTEAFF. CDR3 DNA: TGCGCCAGCAGCTACGGGACAGATATGAACACTGAAGCTTTCTTT. Together with reference TRBV5-1 and TRBJ1-1, the CDR3 gives the full variable domain: KAGVTQTPRYLIKTRGQQVTLSCSPISGHRSVSWYQQTPGQGLQFLFEYFSETQRNKGNFPGRFSGRQFSNSRSEMNVSTLELGDSALYLCASSYGTDMNTEAFFGQGTRLTVV.